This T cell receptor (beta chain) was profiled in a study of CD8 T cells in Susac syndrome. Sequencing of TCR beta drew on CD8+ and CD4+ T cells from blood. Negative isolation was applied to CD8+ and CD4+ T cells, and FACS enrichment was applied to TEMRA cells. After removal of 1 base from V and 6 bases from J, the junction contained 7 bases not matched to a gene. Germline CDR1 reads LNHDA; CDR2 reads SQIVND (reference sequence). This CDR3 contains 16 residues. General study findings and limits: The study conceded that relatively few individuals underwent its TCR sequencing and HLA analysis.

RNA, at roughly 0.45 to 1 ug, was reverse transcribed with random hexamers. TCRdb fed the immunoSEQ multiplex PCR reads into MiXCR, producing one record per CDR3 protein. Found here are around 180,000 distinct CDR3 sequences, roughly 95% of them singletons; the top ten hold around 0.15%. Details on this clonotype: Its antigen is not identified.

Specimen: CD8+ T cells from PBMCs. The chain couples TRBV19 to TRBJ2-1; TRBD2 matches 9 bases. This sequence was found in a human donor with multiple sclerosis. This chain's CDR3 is CASSIVGLAGSNEQFF. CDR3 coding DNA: TGTGCCAGTAGTATAGTTGGGCTAGCGGGAAGCAATGAGCAGTTCTTC.